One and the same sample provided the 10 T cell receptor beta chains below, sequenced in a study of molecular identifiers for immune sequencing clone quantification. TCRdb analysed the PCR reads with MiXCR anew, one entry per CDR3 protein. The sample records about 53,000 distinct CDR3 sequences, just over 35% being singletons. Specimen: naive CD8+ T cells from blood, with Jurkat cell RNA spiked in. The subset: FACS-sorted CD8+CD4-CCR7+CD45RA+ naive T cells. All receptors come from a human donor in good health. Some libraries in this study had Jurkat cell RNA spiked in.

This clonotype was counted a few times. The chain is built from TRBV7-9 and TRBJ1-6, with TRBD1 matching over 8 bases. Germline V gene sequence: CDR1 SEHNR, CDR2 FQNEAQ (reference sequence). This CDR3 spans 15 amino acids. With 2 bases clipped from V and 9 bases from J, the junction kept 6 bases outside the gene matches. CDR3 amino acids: CASSLSIGQGSPLHF. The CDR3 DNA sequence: TGTGCCAGCAGCTTATCTATCGGACAGGGTTCACCCCTCCACTTT.

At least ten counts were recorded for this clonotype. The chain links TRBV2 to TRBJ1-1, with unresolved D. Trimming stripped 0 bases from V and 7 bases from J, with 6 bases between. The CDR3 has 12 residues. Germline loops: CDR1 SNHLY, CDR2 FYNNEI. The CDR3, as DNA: TGTGCCAGCAGTGAAGCTTCGGGTGAAGCTTTCTTT. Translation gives CASSEASGEAFF.

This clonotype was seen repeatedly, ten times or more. The CDR3 sequence is CASSLRPGEETQYF. In DNA form, the CDR3 reads TGTGCCAGCAGCTTAAGGCCCGGGGAGGAGACCCAGTACTTC. The chain uses TRBV7-2 and TRBJ2-5, with a possible D match to TRBD2 (5 bases). This CDR3 has 14 residues. Deletions cut 2 bases from V and 5 bases from J, with 12 bases between. Germline values: CDR1 SGHTA, CDR2 FQGNSA.

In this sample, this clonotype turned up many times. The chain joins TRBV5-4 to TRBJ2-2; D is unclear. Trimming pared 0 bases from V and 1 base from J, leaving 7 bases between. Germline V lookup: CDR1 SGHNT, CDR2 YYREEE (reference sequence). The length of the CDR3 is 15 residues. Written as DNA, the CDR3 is TGTGCCAGCAGCTTGGTTGTCGGGAACACCGGGGAGCTGTTTTTT. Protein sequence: CASSLVVGNTGELFF.

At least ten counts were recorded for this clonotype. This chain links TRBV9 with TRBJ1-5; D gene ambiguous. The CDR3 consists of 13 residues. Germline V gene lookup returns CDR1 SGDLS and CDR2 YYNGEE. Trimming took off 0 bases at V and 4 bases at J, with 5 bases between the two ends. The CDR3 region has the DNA TGTGCCAGCAGCGTAGGCAGTAATCAGCCCCAGCATTTT. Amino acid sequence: CASSVGSNQPQHF.

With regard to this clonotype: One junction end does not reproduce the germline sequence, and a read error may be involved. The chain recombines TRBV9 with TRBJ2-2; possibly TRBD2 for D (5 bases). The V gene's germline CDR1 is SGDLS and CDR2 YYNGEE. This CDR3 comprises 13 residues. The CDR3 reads CASSVVSTGELIF. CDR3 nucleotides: TGTGCCAGCAGCGTAGTTTCTACCGGGGAGCTGATTTTT. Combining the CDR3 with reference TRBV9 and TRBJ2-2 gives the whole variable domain DSGVTQTPKHLITATGQRVTLRCSPRSGDLSVYWYQQSLDQGLQFLIQYYNGEERAKGNILERFSAQQFPDLHSELNLSSLELGDSALYFCASSVVSTGELIFGEGSRLTVL.

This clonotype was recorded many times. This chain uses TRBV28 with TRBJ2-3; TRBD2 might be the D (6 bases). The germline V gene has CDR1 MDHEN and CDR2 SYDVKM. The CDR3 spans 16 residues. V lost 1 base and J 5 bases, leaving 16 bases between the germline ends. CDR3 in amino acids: CASSLFYRESGDTQYF. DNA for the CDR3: TGTGCCAGCAGTTTATTCTACCGGGAGTCAGGAGATACGCAGTATTTT. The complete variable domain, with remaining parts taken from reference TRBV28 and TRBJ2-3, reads DVKVTQSSRYLVKRTGEKVFLECVQDMDHENMFWYRQDPGLGLRLIYFSYDVKMKEKGDIPEGYSVSREKKERFSLILESASTNQTSMYLCASSLFYRESGDTQYFGPGTRLTVL.

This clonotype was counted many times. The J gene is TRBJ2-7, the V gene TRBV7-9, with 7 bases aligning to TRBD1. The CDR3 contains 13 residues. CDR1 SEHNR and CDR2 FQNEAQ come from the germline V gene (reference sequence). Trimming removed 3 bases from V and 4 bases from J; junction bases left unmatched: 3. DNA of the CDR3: TGTGCCAGCAGCTTCGGCAGGGGGTACGAGCAGTACTTC. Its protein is CASSFGRGYEQYF.

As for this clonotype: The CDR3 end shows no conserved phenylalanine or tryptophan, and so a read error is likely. The CDR3 reads CASRVGQGTLHL. In DNA form, the CDR3 reads TGTGCCAGCAGAGTGGGACAGGGGACCCTCCACTTG. The chain combines TRBV12-3 or TRBV12-4 with TRBJ1-6; 10 bases align to TRBD1. This CDR3 comprises 12 residues. Trimming removed 6 bases from V and 14 bases from J; junction bases left unmatched: 4.

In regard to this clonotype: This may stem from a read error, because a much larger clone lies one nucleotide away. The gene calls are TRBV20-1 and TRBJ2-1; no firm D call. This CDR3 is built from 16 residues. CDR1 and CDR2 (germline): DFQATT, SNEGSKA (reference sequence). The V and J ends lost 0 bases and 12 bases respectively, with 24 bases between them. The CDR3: CSARDLTLSYRRVQFF. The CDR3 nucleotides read TGCAGTGCTAGAGATCTCACTCTCAGTTACAGACGGGTGCAGTTCTTC.